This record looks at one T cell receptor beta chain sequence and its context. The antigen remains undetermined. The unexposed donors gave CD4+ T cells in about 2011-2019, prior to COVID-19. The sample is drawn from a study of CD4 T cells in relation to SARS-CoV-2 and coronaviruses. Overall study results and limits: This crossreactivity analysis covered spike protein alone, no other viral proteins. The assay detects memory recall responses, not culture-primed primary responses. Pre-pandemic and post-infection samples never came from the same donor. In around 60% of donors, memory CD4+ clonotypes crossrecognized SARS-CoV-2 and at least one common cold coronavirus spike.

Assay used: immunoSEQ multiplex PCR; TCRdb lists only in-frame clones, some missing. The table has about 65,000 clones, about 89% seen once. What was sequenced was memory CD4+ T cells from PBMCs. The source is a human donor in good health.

The chain's CDR3 is CASSLFTGPGLNEQFF. The CDR3 nucleotides are TGTGCCAGCAGTTTATTCACAGGGCCGGGATTGAATGAGCAGTTCTTC. The genes are TRBV28 and TRBJ2-1; perhaps TRBD1 as D (6 bases). Germline CDR1 reads MDHEN; CDR2 reads SYDVKM. There are 16 residues in the CDR3. V gave up 1 base and J gave up 7 bases, with 17 bases separating them.